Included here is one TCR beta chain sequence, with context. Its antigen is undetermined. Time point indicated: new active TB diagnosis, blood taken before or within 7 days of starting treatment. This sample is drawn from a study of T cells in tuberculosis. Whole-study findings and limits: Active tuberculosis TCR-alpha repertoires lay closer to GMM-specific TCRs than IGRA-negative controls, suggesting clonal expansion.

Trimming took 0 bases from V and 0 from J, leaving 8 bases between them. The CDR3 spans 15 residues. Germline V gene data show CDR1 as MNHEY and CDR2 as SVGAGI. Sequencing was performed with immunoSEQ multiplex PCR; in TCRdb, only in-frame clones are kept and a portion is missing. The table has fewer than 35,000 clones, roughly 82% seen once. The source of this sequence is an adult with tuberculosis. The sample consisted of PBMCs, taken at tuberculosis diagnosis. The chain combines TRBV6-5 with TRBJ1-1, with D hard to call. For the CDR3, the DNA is TGTGCCAGCAGTTACTCGGGAGGGATGAACACTGAAGCTTTCTTT. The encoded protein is CASSYSGGMNTEAFF.